The clone carrying this T cell receptor beta chain was detected ten times or more. The antigen is not known. Individual cDNA molecules were tagged with unique molecular identifiers, the study reported. TCRdb analysed the 5' RACE reads with MiXCR anew, one entry per CDR3 protein. This sample has 25,000 to 30,000 distinct CDR3 sequences, with more than 5% found just once. The data stem from a study of early T cells in non-severe SARS-CoV-2 infection. Germline V gene lookup returns CDR1 DFQATT and CDR2 SNEGSKA (reference sequence). The CDR3 length is 14 residues. The junction had 12 bases not matched to a gene; V was cut back by 3 bases and J by 7 bases. Overall study findings and caveats: Clonotype matching in VDJdb favored anti-spike CD8 responses and did not capture private and CD4 specificities.

The V call is TRBV20-1, the J call TRBJ2-7, with 7 nucleotides matching TRBD1. Sequences were obtained from whole blood. This TCR was sampled from an adult who was a healthcare worker with PCR-confirmed SARS-CoV-2 infection or an uninfected control (not recorded which). For the CDR3, the DNA is TGCAGTGCTAGTCTAGTAACAGGGGCACAGGAGCAGTACTTC. This codes for CSASLVTGAQEQYF.